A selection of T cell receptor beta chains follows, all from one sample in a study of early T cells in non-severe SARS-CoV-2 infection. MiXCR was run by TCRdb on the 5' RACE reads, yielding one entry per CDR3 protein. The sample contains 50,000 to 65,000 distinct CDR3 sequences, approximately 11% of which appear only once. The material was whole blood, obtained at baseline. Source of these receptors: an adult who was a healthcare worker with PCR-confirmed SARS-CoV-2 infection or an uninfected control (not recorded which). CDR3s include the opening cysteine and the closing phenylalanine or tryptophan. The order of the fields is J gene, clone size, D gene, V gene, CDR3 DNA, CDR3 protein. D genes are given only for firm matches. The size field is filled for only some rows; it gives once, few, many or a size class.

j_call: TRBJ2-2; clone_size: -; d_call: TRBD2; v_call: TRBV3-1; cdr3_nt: TGTGCCAGCAGCCAACGGGGGGTCGGGGAGCTGTTTTTT; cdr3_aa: CASSQRGVGELFF
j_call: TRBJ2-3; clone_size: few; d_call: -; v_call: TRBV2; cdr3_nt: TGTGCCAGCAGTGAGGGCAGGGGAAATACGCAGTATTTT; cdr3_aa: CASSEGRGNTQYF
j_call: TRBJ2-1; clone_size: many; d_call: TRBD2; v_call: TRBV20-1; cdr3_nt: TGCAGTGCTAGATCTCGCTCTAGCGGGGCCCTCGGGGTCTTC; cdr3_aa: CSARSRSSGALGVF
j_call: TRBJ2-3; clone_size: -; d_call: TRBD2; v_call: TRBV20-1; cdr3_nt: TGCAGTGCTACACTAGCGGGGGGTATCACAGATACGCAGTATTTT; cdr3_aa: CSATLAGGITDTQYF
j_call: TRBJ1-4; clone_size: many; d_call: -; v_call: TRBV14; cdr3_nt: TGTGCCAGCAGCCATTTCAGAGAAAAACTGTTTTTT; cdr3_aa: CASSHFREKLFF
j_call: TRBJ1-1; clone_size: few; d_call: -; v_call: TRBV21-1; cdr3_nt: TGTGCCAGCAGCAAAAGGAGGACAGGGTACACTGAAGCTTTCTTT; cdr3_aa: CASSKRRTGYTEAFF
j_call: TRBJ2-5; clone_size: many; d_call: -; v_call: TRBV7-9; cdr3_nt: TGTGCCAGCAGCTTAGCGAACAGACAACCTATTGGGGCCCAGTACTTC; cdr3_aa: CASSLANRQPIGAQYF
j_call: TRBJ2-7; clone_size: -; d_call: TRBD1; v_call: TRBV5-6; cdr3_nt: TGTGCCAGCAGCTTGTTTCACAGGGGGCTGGACGAGCAGTACTTC; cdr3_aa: CASSLFHRGLDEQYF
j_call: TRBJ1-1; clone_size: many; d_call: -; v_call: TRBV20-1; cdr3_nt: TGCAGTGCTAGAGATCTCGGCGTACACCGACTCATGAACACTGAAGCTTTCTTT; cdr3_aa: CSARDLGVHRLMNTEAFF
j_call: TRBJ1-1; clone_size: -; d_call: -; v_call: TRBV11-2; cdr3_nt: TGTGCCAGCAGCTTAGATACAGGAGAAGCTTTCTTT; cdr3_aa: CASSLDTGEAFF
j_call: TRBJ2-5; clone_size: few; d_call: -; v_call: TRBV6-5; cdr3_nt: TGTGCCAGCAGTTCCCCCCGTTCGAGACCCCAAGAGACCCAGTACTTC; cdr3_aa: CASSSPRSRPQETQYF
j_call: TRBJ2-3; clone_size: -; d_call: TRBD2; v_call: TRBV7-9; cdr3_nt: TGTGTCAGCAGCCAAGATAGCGGGGGTAGCACAGATACGCAGTATTTT; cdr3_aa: CVSSQDSGGSTDTQYF
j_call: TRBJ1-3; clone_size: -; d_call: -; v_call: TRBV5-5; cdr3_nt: TGTGCCAGCAGCAGAGAAGGTCACAGCTCTGGAAACACCATATATTTT; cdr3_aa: CASSREGHSSGNTIYF
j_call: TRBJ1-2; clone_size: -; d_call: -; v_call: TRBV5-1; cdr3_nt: TGCGCCAGCAGCTTGCAGTCAGGGGATGGCTACACCTTC; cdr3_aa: CASSLQSGDGYTF
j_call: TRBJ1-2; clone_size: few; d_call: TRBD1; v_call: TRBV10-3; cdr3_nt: TGTGCCATCATGGGGACAGGGTCTAACTATGGCTACACCTTC; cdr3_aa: CAIMGTGSNYGYTF
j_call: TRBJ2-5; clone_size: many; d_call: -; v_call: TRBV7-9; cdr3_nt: TGTGCCAGCAGCCAGCGGGCGCAAGAGACCCAGTACTTC; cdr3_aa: CASSQRAQETQYF
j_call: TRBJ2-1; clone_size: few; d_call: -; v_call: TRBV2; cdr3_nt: TGTGCCAGCAGCTCAGCTTCCTCCTACAATGAGCAGTTCTTC; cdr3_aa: CASSSASSYNEQFF
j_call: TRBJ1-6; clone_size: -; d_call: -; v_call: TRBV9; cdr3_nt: TGTGCCAGCAGCGACACCAGGGGAAGTTCACCCCTCCACTTT; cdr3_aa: CASSDTRGSSPLHF
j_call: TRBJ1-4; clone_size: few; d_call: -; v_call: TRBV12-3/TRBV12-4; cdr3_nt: TGTGCCAGCAGTAGCCCGGGGGGGGCGCGAACTAATGAAAAACTGTTTTTT; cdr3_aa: CASSSPGGARTNEKLFF
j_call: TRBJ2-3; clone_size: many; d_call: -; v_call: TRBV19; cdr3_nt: TGTGCCAGTGGGGTGGCGATTACTAGCACAGATACGCAGTATTTT; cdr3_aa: CASGVAITSTDTQYF
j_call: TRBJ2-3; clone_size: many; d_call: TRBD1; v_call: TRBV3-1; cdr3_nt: TGTGCCAGCAGTCACTCGGGACAGGGGACCACAGATACGCAGTATTTT; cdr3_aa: CASSHSGQGTTDTQYF
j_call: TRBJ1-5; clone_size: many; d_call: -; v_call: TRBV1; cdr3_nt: TGCACCAGCCCCCTAAGGGTGGAGGGGGGAAGCAATCAGCCCCAGCATTTT; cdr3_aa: CTSPLRVEGGSNQPQHF
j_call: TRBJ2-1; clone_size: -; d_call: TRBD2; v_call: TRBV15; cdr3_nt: TGTGCCACCAGCAGAGACGGGACTAGCGGGGGCAATGAGCAGTTCTTC; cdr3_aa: CATSRDGTSGGNEQFF
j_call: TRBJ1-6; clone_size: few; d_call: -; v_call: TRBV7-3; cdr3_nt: TGTGCCAGCAGTTATCGCAATTCACCCCTCCACTTT; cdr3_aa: CASSYRNSPLHF
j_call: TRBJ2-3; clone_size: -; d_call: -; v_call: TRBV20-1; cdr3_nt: TGCAGTGCTAGTTCAGGGCAGGGTAGCACAGATACGCAGTATTTT; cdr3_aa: CSASSGQGSTDTQYF
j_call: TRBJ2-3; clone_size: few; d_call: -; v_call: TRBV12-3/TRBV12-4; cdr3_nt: TGTGCCAGCAGCGCGGGGCCCTCCACAGATACGCAGTATTTT; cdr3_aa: CASSAGPSTDTQYF
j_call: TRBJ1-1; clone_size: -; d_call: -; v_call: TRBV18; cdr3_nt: TGTGCCAGCTCACCACCGGCAGGGGCCACTGAAGCTTTCTTT; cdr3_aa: CASSPPAGATEAFF
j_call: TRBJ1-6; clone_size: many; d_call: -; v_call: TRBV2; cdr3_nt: TGTGCCAGCAGTTCCTTCGGGTCACCCCTCCACTTT; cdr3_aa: CASSSFGSPLHF
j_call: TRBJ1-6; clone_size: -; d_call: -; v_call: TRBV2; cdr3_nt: TGTGCCAGCTCCCGGGTTAATTCACCCCTCCACTTT; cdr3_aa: CASSRVNSPLHF
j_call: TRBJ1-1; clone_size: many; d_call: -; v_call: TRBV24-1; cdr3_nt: TGTGCCACTCAAAACACTGAAGCTTTCTTT; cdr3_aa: CATQNTEAFF
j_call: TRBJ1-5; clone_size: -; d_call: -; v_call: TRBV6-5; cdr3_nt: TGTGCCAGCAGTTACACAGGCGGGAGCAATCAGCCCCAGCATTTT; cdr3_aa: CASSYTGGSNQPQHF
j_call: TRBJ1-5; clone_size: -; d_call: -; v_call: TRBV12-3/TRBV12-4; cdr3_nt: TGTGCCAGCAGTTTTACAGGAGCTCAGCCCCAGCATTTT; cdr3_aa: CASSFTGAQPQHF
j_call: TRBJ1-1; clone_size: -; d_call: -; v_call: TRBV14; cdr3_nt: TGTGCCAGCAGCCAAGCCCCCCGGGGGAAGAACACTGAAGCTTTCTTT; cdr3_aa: CASSQAPRGKNTEAFF
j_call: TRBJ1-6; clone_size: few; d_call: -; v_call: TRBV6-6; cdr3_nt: TGTGCCAGCAGTTACCTGGACAGAAATTCACCCCTCCACTTT; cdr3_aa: CASSYLDRNSPLHF
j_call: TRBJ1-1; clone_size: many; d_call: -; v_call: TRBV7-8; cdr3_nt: TGTGCCAGCAGCCCCCCTACCTCCTGGGGCACTGAAGCTTTCTTT; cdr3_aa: CASSPPTSWGTEAFF
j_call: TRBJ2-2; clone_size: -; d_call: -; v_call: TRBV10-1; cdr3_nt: TGCGCCAGCAGTGCGGGACCCGCCACCGGGGAGCTGTTTTTT; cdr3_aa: CASSAGPATGELFF
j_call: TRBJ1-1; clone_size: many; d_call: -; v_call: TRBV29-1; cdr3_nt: TGCAGCGTTGTCCTGCATAACACTGAAGCTTTCTTT; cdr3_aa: CSVVLHNTEAFF